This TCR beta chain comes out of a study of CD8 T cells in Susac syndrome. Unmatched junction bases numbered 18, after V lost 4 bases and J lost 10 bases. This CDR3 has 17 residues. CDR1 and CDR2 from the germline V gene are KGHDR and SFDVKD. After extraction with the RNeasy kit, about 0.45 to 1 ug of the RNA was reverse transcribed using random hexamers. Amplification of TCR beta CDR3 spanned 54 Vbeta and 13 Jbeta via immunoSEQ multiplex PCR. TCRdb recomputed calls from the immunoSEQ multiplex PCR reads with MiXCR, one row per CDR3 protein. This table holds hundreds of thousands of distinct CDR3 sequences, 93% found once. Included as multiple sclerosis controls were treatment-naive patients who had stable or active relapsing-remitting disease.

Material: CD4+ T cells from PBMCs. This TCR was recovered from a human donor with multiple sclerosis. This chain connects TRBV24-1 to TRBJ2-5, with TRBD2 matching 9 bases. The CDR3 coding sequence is TGTGCCACCAGTGACCCCGGGCCCGGCGGGAGGGCCTCCTACCAGTACTTC. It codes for CATSDPGPGGRASYQYF.